This is a list of T cell receptor beta chains from one sample in a study of T cell changes during pregnancy in multiple sclerosis. Sequencing used immunoSEQ multiplex PCR; TCRdb keeps in-frame clones, though not all of them. The table shows tens of thousands of clones, with more than 90% occurring only once. The specimen comprised CD4+ T cells from peripheral blood mononuclear cells, sampled after pregnancy. These receptors were taken from a female donor in good health, enrolled as a control in a pregnancy study. The CDR3 runs from the conserved cysteine through the conserved F or W. D genes are given only for firm matches. Clone sizes are given selectively: once, few, many, or a class where the clone is expanded.

V gene	clone size	D gene	J gene	CDR3 protein	CDR3 DNA
TRBV18	NA	TRBD1	TRBJ2-7	CASSRDRGYEQYF	TGTGCCAGCTCCCGGGACAGGGGATACGAGCAGTACTTC
TRBV6-1	once	TRBD1	TRBJ1-5	CASSEAATGYQPQHF	TGTGCCAGCAGTGAAGCCGCGACAGGGTATCAGCCCCAGCATTTT
TRBV28	NA	TRBD2	TRBJ2-6	CASTSWGGSGANVLTF	TGTGCCAGCACTTCATGGGGGGGCTCTGGGGCCAACGTCCTGACTTTC
TRBV15	NA	NA	TRBJ2-2	CATSREGRGNTGELFF	TGTGCCACCAGCAGAGAGGGTAGGGGGAACACCGGGGAGCTGTTTTTT
TRBV5-1	NA	NA	TRBJ2-1	CASSSSSYNEQFF	TGCGCCAGCAGCTCCAGCTCCTACAATGAGCAGTTCTTC
TRBV10-3	NA	TRBD2	TRBJ2-7	CAIRKGTSGSHEQYF	TGTGCCATCAGGAAAGGGACTAGCGGGAGTCACGAGCAGTACTTC
TRBV7-9	NA	TRBD1	TRBJ2-7	CASSLGGQGRTVYEQYF	TGTGCCAGCAGCTTAGGGGGACAGGGGCGCACGGTCTACGAGCAGTACTTC
TRBV4-1	NA	TRBD1	TRBJ2-1	CASSHPVTGAEQFF	TGCGCCAGCAGCCATCCCGTGACAGGGGCTGAGCAGTTCTTC
TRBV7-8	NA	NA	TRBJ2-3	CASRQGITDTQYF	TGTGCCAGCAGGCAGGGTATAACAGATACGCAGTATTTT
TRBV9	few	NA	TRBJ1-1	CASSGQVLNTEAFF	TGTGCCAGCAGCGGGCAGGTTTTGAACACTGAAGCTTTCTTT
TRBV30	NA	NA	TRBJ2-2	CAWKWRGAGELFF	TGTGCCTGGAAGTGGAGGGGTGCCGGGGAGCTGTTTTTT
TRBV28	NA	NA	TRBJ1-2	CASSPGIYYGYTF	TGTGCCAGCAGTCCCGGGATTTACTATGGCTACACCTTC
TRBV2	NA	TRBD2	TRBJ2-3	CASTIAGQIPTQYF	TGTGCCAGCACCATAGCGGGACAAATTCCTACGCAGTATTTT
TRBV7-8	NA	NA	TRBJ1-5	CASRLGASNQPQHF	TGTGCCAGCCGTCTGGGGGCGTCTAATCAGCCCCAGCATTTT
TRBV28	NA	NA	TRBJ1-2	CASSLVGYGYTF	TGTGCCAGCAGTTTAGTCGGGTATGGCTACACCTTC
TRBV5-1	NA	NA	TRBJ2-1	CASSFTDSSYNEQFF	TGCGCCAGCAGCTTCACCGACAGCTCCTACAATGAGCAGTTCTTC
TRBV30	NA	NA	TRBJ1-2	CAQTTGNYGYTF	TGTGCTCAAACGACGGGAAACTATGGCTACACCTTC
TRBV4-2	NA	TRBD2	TRBJ2-7	CASSQGTSGPSYEQYF	TGTGCCAGCAGCCAAGGGACTAGCGGGCCCTCCTACGAGCAGTACTTC
TRBV30	NA	NA	TRBJ1-5	CAWSGAGNQPQHF	TGTGCCTGGAGTGGGGCCGGGAACCAGCCCCAGCATTTT
TRBV13	NA	TRBD1	TRBJ2-6	CASSLWTGVSGANVLTF	TGTGCCAGCAGCCTTTGGACAGGAGTCTCTGGGGCCAACGTCCTGACTTTC
TRBV19	NA	TRBD1	TRBJ2-2	CAHGQGALSANTGELFF	TGTGCACACGGACAGGGGGCGCTTAGTGCGAACACCGGGGAGCTGTTTTTT
TRBV29-1	NA	TRBD1	TRBJ2-7	CSVGTGGKYEQYF	TGCAGCGTGGGGACAGGGGGCAAGTACGAGCAGTACTTC
TRBV7-9	NA	NA	TRBJ1-6	CASSDGHGNSPLHF	TGTGCCAGCAGCGACGGACACGGTAATTCACCCCTCCACTTT
TRBV7-3	NA	TRBD1	TRBJ2-5	CASSTRQGETQYF	TGTGCCAGCAGCACAAGACAGGGAGAGACCCAGTACTTC
TRBV28	NA	TRBD1	TRBJ2-3	CATNRGISSTDTQYF	TGTGCCACAAACAGGGGAATATCTAGCACAGATACGCAGTATTTT
TRBV28	NA	NA	TRBJ2-7	CASSQLTGSYEQYF	TGTGCCAGCAGTCAACTGACAGGTTCCTACGAGCAGTACTTC
TRBV5-1	NA	TRBD1	TRBJ2-2	CASSSTGVTGELFF	TGCGCCAGCAGCTCGACAGGGGTCACCGGGGAGCTGTTTTTT
TRBV28	NA	TRBD1	TRBJ2-7	CASREDRSRDEQYF	TGTGCCAGCAGGGAGGACAGGTCGAGGGACGAGCAGTACTTC
TRBV7-2	NA	TRBD2	TRBJ2-7	CASGTGGGYEQYF	TGTGCCAGCGGCACGGGAGGTGGCTACGAGCAGTACTTC
TRBV5-1	NA	NA	TRBJ2-7	CASSSAGGSLPLYEQYF	TGCGCCAGCAGCTCGGCCGGCGGCTCACTGCCCCTCTACGAGCAGTACTTC
TRBV29-1	NA	NA	TRBJ2-5	CSVEDKGTSETQYF	TGCAGCGTTGAAGATAAGGGGACATCGGAGACCCAGTACTTC
TRBV15	NA	NA	TRBJ1-1	CATSSPAGLTEAFF	TGTGCCACCAGCAGCCCGGCAGGGCTCACTGAAGCTTTCTTT
TRBV6-5	NA	TRBD2	TRBJ2-3	CASSYSTGGPDTQYF	TGTGCCAGCAGTTACTCGACGGGGGGGCCAGATACGCAGTATTTT
TRBV15	NA	NA	TRBJ1-2	CATSRGGTNYGYTF	TGTGCCACCAGCAGAGGGGGCACGAACTATGGCTACACCTTC
TRBV7-6	NA	NA	TRBJ2-2	CASSLRWRSAGELFF	TGTGCCAGCAGCTTAAGGTGGAGGTCTGCCGGGGAGCTGTTTTTT
TRBV7-9	NA	TRBD1	TRBJ2-1	CASSPRQGRYNEQFF	TGTGCCAGCAGCCCCAGACAGGGTCGTTACAATGAGCAGTTCTTC
TRBV5-1	NA	NA	TRBJ1-2	CASSLDPGQDYGYTF	TGCGCCAGCAGCTTGGACCCGGGACAAGACTATGGCTACACCTTC
TRBV6-5	NA	NA	TRBJ2-2	CASSYVSSNTGELFF	TGTGCCAGCAGTTACGTGAGTTCAAACACCGGGGAGCTGTTTTTT
TRBV28	NA	TRBD1	TRBJ1-5	CASSYEQGNQPQHF	TGTGCCAGCAGTTACGAACAGGGGAATCAGCCCCAGCATTTT
TRBV18	NA	TRBD2	TRBJ2-5	CASSPPGLAGVVGQYF	TGTGCCAGCTCACCCCCGGGACTAGCGGGAGTGGTTGGCCAGTACTTC
TRBV19	once	NA	TRBJ1-5	CASSIPFPNQPQHF	TGTGCCAGTAGTATCCCCTTTCCCAATCAGCCCCAGCATTTT
TRBV11-3	NA	TRBD1	TRBJ2-3	CASSSGQGVGTDTQYF	TGTGCCAGCAGCTCAGGACAGGGGGTTGGCACAGATACGCAGTATTTT
TRBV5-5	NA	TRBD1	TRBJ2-2	CASSLVGQGMAGELFF	TGTGCCAGCAGCTTGGTGGGACAGGGGATGGCCGGGGAGCTGTTTTTT
TRBV19	NA	NA	TRBJ1-2	CASGTGVENYGYTF	TGTGCCAGTGGAACAGGCGTTGAAAACTATGGCTACACCTTC
TRBV2	NA	TRBD2	TRBJ2-7	CASEGAVGAGWDEQYF	TGTGCCAGCGAAGGGGCGGTAGGAGCGGGATGGGACGAGCAGTACTTC
TRBV28	once	TRBD1	TRBJ1-4	CASSLGQLYNEKLFF	TGTGCCAGCAGCCTGGGACAGCTTTATAATGAAAAACTGTTTTTT
TRBV5-1	NA	NA	TRBJ2-5	CASSRSGTSVYQETQYF	TGCGCCAGCAGCCGGAGCGGGACATCCGTGTACCAAGAGACCCAGTACTTC
TRBV27	once	NA	TRBJ2-7	CASRPSGSISYEQYF	TGTGCCAGCAGACCGTCCGGGTCAATCTCCTACGAGCAGTACTTC
TRBV27	NA	NA	TRBJ1-2	CASSFSPGVGYTF	TGTGCCAGCAGTTTCTCCCCGGGGGTTGGCTACACCTTC
TRBV15	NA	NA	TRBJ1-2	CATSRNRQAGRNNYGYTF	TGTGCCACCAGCAGGAACAGACAGGCCGGACGCAACAACTATGGCTACACCTTC
TRBV7-6	NA	TRBD1	TRBJ2-3	CASKRQGATDTQYF	TGTGCCAGCAAACGACAGGGGGCCACAGATACGCAGTATTTT
TRBV27	NA	NA	TRBJ2-4	CASSSGGAKNIQYF	TGTGCCAGCAGTTCCGGGGGAGCCAAAAACATTCAGTACTTC
TRBV2	NA	TRBD1	TRBJ1-2	CASRMGTGATYEGYTF	TGTGCCAGCAGAATGGGGACAGGGGCTACATACGAGGGCTACACCTTC
TRBV2	NA	NA	TRBJ2-7	CASNRVPSYEQYF	TGTGCCAGTAACAGGGTTCCCTCCTACGAGCAGTACTTC
TRBV5-1	NA	NA	TRBJ2-5	CASREGQYQETQYF	TGCGCCAGCAGGGAGGGACAGTACCAAGAGACCCAGTACTTC